This TCR beta chain comes out of a study of blood T cell repertoires in COVID-19 (TCRdb year 2020). In terms of the full investigation: Samples from collaborators originated in the United States, Italy and Spain and spanned both the acute and convalescent phases of COVID-19. The prospective study material was composed of cDNA or gDNA derived from T cells, B-cell-depleted T cells, or PBMCs. The dataset comprised deeply sampled blood TCRbeta repertoires from subjects exposed to, actively infected with, or recovered from COVID-19. The repertoires were released in a freely available public database meant as a resource for research on the immune response to SARS-CoV-2. Samples were obtained from the ongoing ImmuneRACE study (first 160 participants) and from 1,254 subjects provided by 6 global collaborators. Nearly every sample came with metadata listing a de-identified subject ID, COVID-19 status, age in years and sex. Where available, HLA class I and class II types were taken from metadata supplied by the sample provider and were not determined by assay-based typing.

In the germline V gene, CDR1 corresponds to LGHNT and CDR2 to FRNRAP. The cysteine opens and the phenylalanine closes a CDR3 of 14 amino acids. Only CDR3 DNA remains: 42 bases, in frame from the first base. At the junction V is shortened by 4 bases and J by 4 bases, with 11 bases in between. TCRbeta CDR3 regions were amplified from genomic DNA using the immunoSEQ Assay, a bias-controlled multiplex PCR. Regarding the original processing steps: The number of nucleated cells in each sample was estimated by amplification of reference gene primers within the assay. To quantify the absolute abundance of each unique TCRbeta CDR3 rearrangement, sequence reads were collapsed and filtered. For each sample, productive Simpson clonality was calculated as the square root of Simpson's diversity index over productive rearrangements. Held by TCRdb, this immuneACCESS table contains in-frame sequences only and omits some clones. Under half of the omission traces to an unresolved V gene where checked; the cause of the rest is unknown. V and J calls and clone size are as listed in that table; D and trimming were resolved from the DNA. The sample table records 65,000 to 90,000 clones; over 80% of these occur just once. The top ten clones comprise 2.5% to 3% of the sample.

About this clone itself: This receptor's antigen is unknown. Base qualities were left out, and no much larger clone turns up one base away.

Collaborating institutions collected whole blood in K2EDTA tubes following their own protocols. Collaborator samples were shipped for TCRbeta analysis as frozen whole blood, isolated PBMCs, or DNA extracted from either sample type. General findings and caveats noted by the study authors: The amount of clinical and demographic metadata varied by source and participant and was provided uncurated.

The sequenced material came from peripheral blood. This TCR was recovered from an elderly man with active or convalescent COVID-19. The chain links TRBV12-5 with TRBJ1-3; tentative D gene TRBD1, with 5 bases matching. The DNA is as follows: TGTGCTAGTGGTTCGGGGGAAGCGGGAAACACCATATATTTT. Translated, it gives CASGSGEAGNTIYF.